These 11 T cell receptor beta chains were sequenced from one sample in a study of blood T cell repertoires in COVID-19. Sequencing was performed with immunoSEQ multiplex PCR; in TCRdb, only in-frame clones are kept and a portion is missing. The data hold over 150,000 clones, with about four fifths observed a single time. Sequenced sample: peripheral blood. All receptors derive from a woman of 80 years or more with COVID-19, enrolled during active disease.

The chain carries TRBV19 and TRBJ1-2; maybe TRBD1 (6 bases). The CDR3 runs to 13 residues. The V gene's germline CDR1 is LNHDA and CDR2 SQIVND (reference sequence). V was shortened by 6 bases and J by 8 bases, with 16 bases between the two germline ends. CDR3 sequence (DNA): TGTGCCAGTAGACGAAACAGGGTGGAAGGCTACACCTTC. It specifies CASRRNRVEGYTF.

The CDR3 sequence is CASSPSSQGQPQHF. The CDR3 DNA follows: TGCGCCAGCAGCCCTTCCAGTCAGGGGCAGCCCCAGCATTTT. The chain joins TRBV5-1 to TRBJ1-5; weak D call: TRBD1 (6 bases). Germline V gene sequence: CDR1 SGHRS, CDR2 YFSETQ. V shed 4 bases and J shed 7 bases, with 15 bases lying between them. The CDR3 spans 14 residues.

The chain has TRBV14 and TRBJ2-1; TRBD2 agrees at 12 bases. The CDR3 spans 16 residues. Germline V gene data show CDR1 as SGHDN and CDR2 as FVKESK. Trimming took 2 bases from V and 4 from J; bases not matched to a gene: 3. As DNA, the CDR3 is TGTGCCAGCAGCCAACTAGCGGGAGGGCCATACAATGAGCAGTTCTTC. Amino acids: CASSQLAGGPYNEQFF. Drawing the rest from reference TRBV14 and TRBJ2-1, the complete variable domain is EAGVTQFPSHSVIEKGQTVTLRCDPISGHDNLYWYRRVMGKEIKFLLHFVKESKQDESGMPNNRFLAERTGGTYSTLKVQPAELEDSGVYFCASSQLAGGPYNEQFFGPGTRLTVL.

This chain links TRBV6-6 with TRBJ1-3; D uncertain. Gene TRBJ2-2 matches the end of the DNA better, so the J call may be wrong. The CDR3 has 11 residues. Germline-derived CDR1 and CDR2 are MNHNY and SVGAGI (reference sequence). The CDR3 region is CASSHTGELFF. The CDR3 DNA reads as TGTGCCAGCAGTCATACCGGGGAGCTGTTTTTT.

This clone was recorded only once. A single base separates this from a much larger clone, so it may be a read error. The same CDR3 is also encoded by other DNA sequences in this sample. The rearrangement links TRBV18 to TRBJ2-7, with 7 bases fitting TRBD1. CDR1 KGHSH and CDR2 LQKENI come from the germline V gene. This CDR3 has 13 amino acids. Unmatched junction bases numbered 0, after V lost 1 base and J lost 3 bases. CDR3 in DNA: TGTGCCAGCTCACCACGGGACAGCTACGAGCAGTACTTC. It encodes CASSPRDSYEQYF.

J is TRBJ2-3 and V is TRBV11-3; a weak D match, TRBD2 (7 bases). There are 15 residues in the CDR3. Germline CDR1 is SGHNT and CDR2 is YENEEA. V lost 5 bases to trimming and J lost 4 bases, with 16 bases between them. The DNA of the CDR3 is TGTGCCAGCAGCAAAGGGGGGGGCAGGGCAGATACGCAGTATTTT. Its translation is CASSKGGGRADTQYF. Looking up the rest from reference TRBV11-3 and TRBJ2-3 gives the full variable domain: EAGVVQSPRYKIIEKKQPVAFWCNPISGHNTLYWYLQNLGQGPELLIRYENEEAVDDSQLPKDRFSAERLKGVDSTLKIQPAELGDSAVYLCASSKGGGRADTQYFGPGTRLTVL.

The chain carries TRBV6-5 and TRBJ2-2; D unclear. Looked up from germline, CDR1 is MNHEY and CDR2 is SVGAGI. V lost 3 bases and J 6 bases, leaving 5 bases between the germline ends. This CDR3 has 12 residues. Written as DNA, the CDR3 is TGTGCCAGCAGTTATATCCCCGGGGAGCTGTTTTTT. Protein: CASSYIPGELFF.

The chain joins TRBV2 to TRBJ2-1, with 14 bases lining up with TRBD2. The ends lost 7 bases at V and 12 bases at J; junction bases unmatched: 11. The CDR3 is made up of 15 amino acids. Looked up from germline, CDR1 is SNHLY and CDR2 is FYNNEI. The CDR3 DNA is TGTGCCAGCATACCTCCGGGACTAGCGGGAGAACGGCAGTTCTTC. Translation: CASIPPGLAGERQFF.

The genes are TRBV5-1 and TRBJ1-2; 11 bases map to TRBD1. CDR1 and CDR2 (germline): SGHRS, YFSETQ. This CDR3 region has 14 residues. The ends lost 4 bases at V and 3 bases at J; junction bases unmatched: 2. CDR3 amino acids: CASSMGQGDYGYTF. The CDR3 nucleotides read TGCGCCAGCAGCATGGGACAGGGGGACTATGGCTACACCTTC.

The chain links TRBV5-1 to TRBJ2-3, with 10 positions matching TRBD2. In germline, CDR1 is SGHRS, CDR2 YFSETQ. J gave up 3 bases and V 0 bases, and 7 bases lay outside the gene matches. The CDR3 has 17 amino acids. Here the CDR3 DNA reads TGCGCCAGCAGCTTGGACGTAGCGGGGGGAAGGACAGATACGCAGTATTTT. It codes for CASSLDVAGGRTDTQYF.

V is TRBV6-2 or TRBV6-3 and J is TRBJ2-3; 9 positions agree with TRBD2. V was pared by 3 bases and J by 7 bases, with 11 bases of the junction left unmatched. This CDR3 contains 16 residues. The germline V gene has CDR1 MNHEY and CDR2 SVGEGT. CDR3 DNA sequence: TGTGCCAGCAGTTATTGGCTAGCGGGACCGAGACATACGCAGTATTTT. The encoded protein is CASSYWLAGPRHTQYF.